Shown below are 29 T cell receptor beta chains from a single sample sequenced in a study of T cell changes during pregnancy in multiple sclerosis. Clones were read by immunoSEQ multiplex PCR, and TCRdb kept only the in-frame ones, dropping some. The table lists approximately 41,000 clones, about 95% of them singletons. Specimen: CD4+ T cells from peripheral blood mononuclear cells, collected in the second trimester of pregnancy. Every receptor here comes from a female donor with multiple sclerosis, enrolled in a pregnancy study.

This clone was seen once. This chain links TRBV27 with TRBJ1-1, with D perhaps TRBD1 (5 bases). The CDR3 length is 15 residues. Germline-derived CDR1 and CDR2 are MNHEY and SMNVEV (reference sequence). The V end was cut by 2 bases, the J end by 11 bases, with 21 bases between. Here the CDR3 reads CASSLDANEVKGAFF. The CDR3 nucleotides are TGTGCCAGCAGTTTAGACGCTAATGAGGTAAAGGGGGCTTTCTTT.

The chain carries TRBV29-1 and TRBJ1-1, with D hard to call. The CDR3 sequence is 13 residues long. CDR1 is SQVTM and CDR2 is ANQGSEA in the germline V gene. V lost 1 base, J lost 4 bases, and 10 bases lay in between. The CDR3 is CSVEARAGTEAFF. The CDR3 DNA sequence: TGCAGCGTTGAAGCTAGAGCGGGCACTGAAGCTTTCTTT.

V usage is TRBV19 and J usage is TRBJ2-7, with 8 bases fitting TRBD1. Germline V gene data show CDR1 as LNHDA and CDR2 as SQIVND (reference sequence). With 7 bases clipped from V and 5 bases from J, the junction kept 10 bases outside the gene matches. The CDR3 is 14 residues long. The chain's CDR3 is CASTQDRVLNEQYF. CDR3 DNA: TGTGCCAGTACCCAGGACAGGGTTCTGAACGAGCAGTACTTC.

CDR3 in amino acids: CASREGAGNTIYF. CDR3 bases: TGTGCCAGCAGGGAAGGAGCTGGAAACACCATATATTTT. The V gene is TRBV6-5, the J gene TRBJ1-3; no clear D gene. CDR1 MNHEY and CDR2 SVGAGI come from the germline V gene. CDR3 length equals 13 residues. Trimming shortened V by 6 bases and J by 2 bases, and 8 bases separated the two germline ends.

The CDR3 sequence: CASSSTPYRATNEKLFF. In nucleotides, the CDR3 is TGTGCCAGCAGCTCAACCCCCTACAGGGCAACTAATGAAAAACTGTTTTTT. This chain joins TRBV5-8 and TRBJ1-4; tentatively, D is TRBD1 (6 bases). Germline-derived CDR1 and CDR2 are SGHTS and YDEGEE. The CDR3 is 17 amino acids. V gave up 3 bases and J gave up 0 bases, with 15 bases separating them.

The CDR3 nucleotides are TGTGCCAGCAGCCGACAGGAGGTGAGGGAAAAACTGTTTTTT. Translated, it gives CASSRQEVREKLFF. This sequence joins TRBV5-4 and TRBJ1-4; maybe TRBD1 (6 bases). Deletions cut 4 bases from V and 8 bases from J, with 15 bases between. This CDR3 spans 14 amino acids. Germline CDR1 reads SGHNT; CDR2 reads YYREEE (reference sequence).

This chain links TRBV7-2 with TRBJ1-1; 8 nucleotides match TRBD1. V dropped 3 bases and J dropped 4; count of bases not matched to a gene: 1. Germline loops: CDR1 SGHTA, CDR2 FQGNSA. This CDR3 spans 13 amino acids. CDR3 sequence reads: CASSFGQGTEAFF. CDR3 coding DNA: TGTGCCAGCAGCTTTGGACAGGGCACTGAAGCTTTCTTT.

This chain joins TRBV18 and TRBJ1-2; 7 bases map to TRBD1. V trimming: 3 bases; J trimming: 2 bases; junction bases outside the gene matches: 6. The CDR3 extends over 15 amino acids. Germline V gene sequence: CDR1 KGHSH, CDR2 LQKENI. The CDR3 region has the DNA TGTGCCAGCTCACCTCGGGACAGACTGAACTATGGCTACACCTTC. Translation: CASSPRDRLNYGYTF.

In DNA form, the CDR3 reads TGTGCCAGCAGCTTAGGGAGGGCCGAGGAGACCCAGTACTTC. Protein sequence: CASSLGRAEETQYF. This chain uses TRBV11-3 with TRBJ2-5, with D maybe TRBD2 (6 bases). V was cut by 1 base and J by 5 bases, with 11 bases left in between. In germline, CDR1 is SGHNT, CDR2 YENEEA. This CDR3 spans 14 amino acids.

The chain couples TRBV2 to TRBJ1-2; D unresolved. The CDR3 is made up of 13 amino acids. Germline CDR1 SNHLY, CDR2 FYNNEI. V was clipped by 1 base and J by 4 bases, with 7 bases between them. CDR3 nucleotide sequence: TGTGCCAGCAGTGAAGGCGAGGCCTATGGCTACACCTTC. Translating it yields CASSEGEAYGYTF.

The chain couples TRBV9 to TRBJ2-1, with TRBD1 matching over 9 bases. Germline CDR1 and CDR2: SGDLS and YYNGEE. The V gene end was trimmed by 2 bases and the J gene end by 8 bases; junction bases not matched to a gene: 14. The CDR3 sequence is 17 residues long. CDR3 sequence: CASSVRGQGDPYDEQFF. Here the CDR3 DNA reads TGTGCCAGCAGCGTTAGGGGACAGGGAGACCCATACGATGAGCAGTTCTTC.

This clone was recorded a few times. The chain couples TRBV25-1 to TRBJ1-2, with a tentative D call TRBD1 (6 bases). Germline CDR1 is MGHDK and CDR2 is SYGVNS. Trimming took 2 bases from V and 5 from J, leaving 9 bases between them. The CDR3 spans 13 residues. The CDR3 is CASSEGGRYGYTF. DNA for the CDR3: TGTGCCAGCAGTGAAGGGGGCAGGTATGGCTACACCTTC.

The gene calls are TRBV5-1 and TRBJ1-2, with TRBD1 matching over 7 bases. J gave up 7 bases and V 2 bases, and 8 bases lay outside the gene matches. The length of the CDR3 is 14 residues. The germline CDR1 and CDR2 sequences are SGHRS and YFSETQ. CDR3 nucleotides: TGCGCCAGCAGCTTAGACAGGGCGGATTCTGGCTACACCTTC. This sequence encodes CASSLDRADSGYTF.

The rearrangement uses TRBV7-6 and TRBJ1-5; tentatively, D is TRBD1 (6 bases). The CDR3 has 16 amino acids. V lost 1 base and J lost 6, with 16 bases in between. Germline lookup yields CDR1 SGHVS and CDR2 FNYEAQ. CDR3 sequence (DNA): TGTGCCAGCAGCTTAGGGGCCACCCAGGGGAGTCAGCCCCAGCATTTT. It encodes CASSLGATQGSQPQHF.

This sequence joins TRBV9 and TRBJ1-1, with D unresolved. Trimming stripped 0 bases from V and 1 base from J, with 7 bases between. Looked up from germline, CDR1 is SGDLS and CDR2 is YYNGEE. The CDR3 contains 14 residues. CDR3 loop: CASSVVAENTEAFF. The CDR3 nucleotides are TGTGCCAGCAGCGTAGTGGCAGAGAACACTGAAGCTTTCTTT.

The rearrangement links TRBV7-2 to TRBJ2-5; TRBD2 is a possible D gene (6 bases). This CDR3 region has 16 residues. V dropped 2 bases and J dropped 1 base, with 14 bases sitting between them. CDR1 and CDR2 (germline): SGHTA, FQGNSA. The CDR3 bases are TGTGCCAGCAGCTTATTTAGGAGGGGCTTCCAAGAGACCCAGTACTTC. As protein: CASSLFRRGFQETQYF.

The chain uses TRBV2 and TRBJ2-5, with TRBD1 matching over 8 bases. V gave up 5 bases and J gave up 5 bases; unmatched junction bases: 7. From germline, CDR1 is SNHLY and CDR2 FYNNEI. This CDR3 comprises 14 residues. CDR3 nucleotide sequence: TGTGCCAGCAGTCGCGACAGGGGATCGGAGACCCAGTACTTC. Amino acid sequence: CASSRDRGSETQYF.

The chain joins TRBV27 to TRBJ1-1, with a weak D call TRBD1 (6 bases). The CDR3 extends over 14 amino acids. CDR1 MNHEY and CDR2 SMNVEV come from the germline V gene (reference sequence). Trimming removed 6 bases at V and 5 bases at J, with 16 bases between. Written as DNA, the CDR3 is TGTGCCAGCAGACCAACAGGGTCTCGGACTGAAGCTTTCTTT. Amino acid sequence: CASRPTGSRTEAFF.

The chain combines TRBV29-1 with TRBJ2-1, with D maybe TRBD1 (7 bases). The V and J ends lost 5 bases and 5 bases respectively, with 13 bases between them. Germline values: CDR1 SQVTM, CDR2 ANQGSEA. CDR3 length: 13 amino acids. CDR3 loop: CSVRDREDNEQFF. As DNA, the CDR3 is TGCAGCGTTAGAGACAGGGAGGACAATGAGCAGTTCTTC.

In its sample, this clone was seen once. This chain uses TRBV2 with TRBJ1-2; D is unclear. This CDR3 is 13 amino acids long. Germline CDR1 is SNHLY and CDR2 is FYNNEI. Between the trimmed V and J ends, which lost 0 bases and 6 bases, there was a span of 8 bases. The CDR3 DNA reads TGTGCCAGCAGTGAAGCCGGTGAAGATGGCTACACCTTC. It is translated as CASSEAGEDGYTF.

V gene TRBV2 combines with J gene TRBJ1-4; a possible D gene is TRBD1 (5 bases). The CDR3 is made up of 13 amino acids. The ends were cut back, 2 bases at V and 6 bases at J, with 7 bases in the middle. Germline CDR1 and CDR2: SNHLY and FYNNEI. This chain's CDR3 is CASSEQGYEKLFF. The CDR3 nucleotides read TGTGCCAGCAGTGAACAGGGCTATGAAAAACTGTTTTTT.

The chain carries TRBV25-1 and TRBJ2-5, with a tentative D call TRBD1 (5 bases). CDR1 and CDR2 from the germline V gene are MGHDK and SYGVNS. This CDR3 region has 15 residues. V lost 2 bases to trimming and J lost 0 bases, with 10 bases between them. In DNA form, the CDR3 reads TGTGCCAGCAGTGAACATTCAGGGAACCAAGAGACCCAGTACTTC. Translated: CASSEHSGNQETQYF.

The V gene is TRBV5-1, the J gene TRBJ2-1; D is uncertain. The ends were cut back, 0 bases at V and 2 bases at J, with 3 bases in the middle. Germline lookup yields CDR1 SGHRS and CDR2 YFSETQ. This CDR3 region has 13 residues. For the CDR3, the DNA is TGCGCCAGCAGCTTGGCCACCTACAATGAGCAGTTCTTC. It codes for CASSLATYNEQFF.

The V and J genes are TRBV6-5 and TRBJ2-5; the D gene is possibly TRBD1 (6 bases). The CDR3 has 14 residues. Trimming shortened V by 6 bases and J by 4 bases, and 15 bases separated the two germline ends. Germline CDR1 MNHEY, CDR2 SVGAGI. The chain's CDR3 is CASRMSGRGETQYF. CDR3 in DNA: TGTGCCAGCAGGATGTCGGGCAGGGGAGAGACCCAGTACTTC.

The chain uses TRBV14 and TRBJ2-3; 14 bases are shared with TRBD2. V shed 0 bases and J 5 bases; nucleotides not matched to a gene: 4. There are 17 residues in the CDR3. Germline V gene data show CDR1 as SGHDN and CDR2 as FVKESK. The CDR3 protein is CASSQETSGGAQDTQYF. The DNA of the CDR3 is TGTGCCAGCAGCCAAGAGACTAGCGGGGGGGCCCAAGATACGCAGTATTTT.

The chain couples TRBV5-8 to TRBJ1-1; 7 bases line up with TRBD1. CDR1 and CDR2 (germline): SGHTS, YDEGEE. J gave up 4 bases and V 0 bases, and 9 bases lay outside the gene matches. The CDR3 covers 16 residues. The CDR3 nucleotides are TGTGCCAGCAGCTTGGTCCAGGGGGTATCGGGCACTGAAGCTTTCTTT. It yields the protein CASSLVQGVSGTEAFF.

The rearrangement links TRBV27 to TRBJ1-6, with D uncertain. Germline-derived CDR1 and CDR2 are MNHEY and SMNVEV (reference sequence). The CDR3 has 13 residues. Trimming shortened V by 2 bases and J by 9 bases, and 8 bases separated the two germline ends. For the CDR3, the DNA is TGTGCCAGCAGTTTACGGGAGGGTTCACCCCTCCACTTT. Translated: CASSLREGSPLHF.

This clone was seen once. The chain carries TRBV7-3 and TRBJ2-2; D perhaps matches TRBD1 (5 bases). CDR3 length: 14 residues. Germline assignment: CDR1 SGHTA and CDR2 FQGTGA. The V end was cut by 2 bases, the J end by 6 bases, with 10 bases between. The CDR3 here is CASSLAGSAGELFF. For the CDR3, the DNA is TGTGCCAGCAGCTTAGCAGGGTCGGCCGGGGAGCTGTTTTTT.

The gene calls are TRBV7-2 and TRBJ2-5; D is undetermined. Trimming removed 5 bases from V and 5 bases from J, with 15 bases in between. This CDR3 is 14 amino acids long. Per the germline V gene, CDR1 is SGHTA and CDR2 is FQGNSA. The CDR3 coding sequence is TGTGCCAGCAGCCCTCACTTAATCTCTGAGACCCAGTACTTC. This sequence encodes CASSPHLISETQYF.